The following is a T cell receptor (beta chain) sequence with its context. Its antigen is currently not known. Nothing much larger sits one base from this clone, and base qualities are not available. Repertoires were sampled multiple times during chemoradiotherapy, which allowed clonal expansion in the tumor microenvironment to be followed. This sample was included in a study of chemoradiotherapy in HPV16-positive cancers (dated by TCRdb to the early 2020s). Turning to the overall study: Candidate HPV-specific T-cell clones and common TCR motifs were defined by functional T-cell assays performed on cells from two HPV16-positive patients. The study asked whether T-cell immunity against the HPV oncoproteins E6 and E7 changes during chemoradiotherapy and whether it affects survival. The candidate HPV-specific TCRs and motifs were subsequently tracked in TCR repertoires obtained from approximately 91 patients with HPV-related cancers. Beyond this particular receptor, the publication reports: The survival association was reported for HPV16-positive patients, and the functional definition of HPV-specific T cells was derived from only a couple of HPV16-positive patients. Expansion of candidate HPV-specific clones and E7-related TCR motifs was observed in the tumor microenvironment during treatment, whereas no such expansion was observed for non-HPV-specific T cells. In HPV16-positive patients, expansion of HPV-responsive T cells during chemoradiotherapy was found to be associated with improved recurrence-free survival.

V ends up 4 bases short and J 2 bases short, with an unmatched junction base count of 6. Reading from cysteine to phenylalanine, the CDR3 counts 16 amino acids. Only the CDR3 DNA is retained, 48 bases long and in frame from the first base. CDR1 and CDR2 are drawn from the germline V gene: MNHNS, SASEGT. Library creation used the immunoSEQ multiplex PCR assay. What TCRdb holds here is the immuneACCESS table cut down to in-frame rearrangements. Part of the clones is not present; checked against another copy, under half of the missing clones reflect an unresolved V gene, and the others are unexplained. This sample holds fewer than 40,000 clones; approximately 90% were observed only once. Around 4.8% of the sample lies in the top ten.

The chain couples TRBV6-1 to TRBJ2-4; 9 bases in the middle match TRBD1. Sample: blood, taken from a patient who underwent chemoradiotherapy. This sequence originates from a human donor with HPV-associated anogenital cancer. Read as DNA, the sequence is TGTGCCAGCAGTGCCTTGGGACAGGGACCCAAAAACATTCAGTACTTC. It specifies CASSALGQGPKNIQYF.